The 7 T cell receptor beta chains below were found in one sample sequenced in a study of blood T cell repertoires in COVID-19. Method: immunoSEQ multiplex PCR; TCRdb's copy keeps in-frame clones and lacks some. The repertoire holds about 370,000 clones, with 89% as singletons. Material: PBMCs or T cells enriched from blood (not recorded which). All receptors derive from a woman aged 25 to 45 who had recovered from COVID-19.

The gene calls are TRBV19 and TRBJ2-3; D uncertain. Germline V gives CDR1 LNHDA, CDR2 SQIVND (reference sequence). Trimming left V 4 bases short and J 4 bases short, with 9 bases between. This CDR3 has 13 amino acids. The CDR3 DNA sequence: TGTGCCAGTAGTAGGTGGCCCCCAGATACGCAGTATTTT. Translation: CASSRWPPDTQYF.

The chain carries TRBV5-6 and TRBJ2-7; 7 positions agree with TRBD2. J gave up 3 bases and V 0 bases, and 3 bases lay outside the gene matches. Germline V gene sequence: CDR1 SGHDT, CDR2 YYEEEE. The CDR3 is 14 residues long. CDR3 coding DNA: TGTGCCAGCAGCTTGGGAGCGGGGATCTACGAGCAGTACTTC. Amino acids: CASSLGAGIYEQYF.

This chain links TRBV7-9 with TRBJ2-1; a weak D match, TRBD2 (5 bases). Trimming shortened V by 5 bases and J by 4 bases, and 21 bases separated the two germline ends. The CDR3 is 17 amino acids. Germline V gives CDR1 SEHNR, CDR2 FQNEAQ (reference sequence). CDR3: CASSTSGSSTNYNEQFF. The CDR3, as DNA: TGTGCCAGCAGCACTAGTGGGAGTAGCACAAATTACAATGAGCAGTTCTTC. Full variable domain (outside the CDR3, taken from reference TRBV7-9 and TRBJ2-1): DTGVSQNPRHKITKRGQNVTFRCDPISEHNRLYWYRQTLGQGPEFLTYFQNEAQLEKSRLLSDRFSAERPKGSFSTLEIQRTEQGDSAMYLCASSTSGSSTNYNEQFFGPGTRLTVL.

V and J are TRBV30 and TRBJ2-3, with 8 bases lining up with TRBD2. Trimming cost V 0 bases and J 1 base; bases outside gene matches: 6. CDR1 and CDR2 (germline): GTSNPN, SVGIG (reference sequence). This CDR3 contains 16 residues. For the CDR3, the DNA is TGTGCCTGGAGTGTAGGACTAGCAGAGGGCACAGATACGCAGTATTTT. Its protein product is CAWSVGLAEGTDTQYF.

The V call is TRBV7-3, the J call TRBJ2-1; 13 positions agree with TRBD2. The CDR3 is 14 residues long. Losses at the gene ends were 4 bases for V and 9 bases for J; bases not matched to a gene: 3. CDR1 and CDR2 (germline): SGHTA, FQGTGA. The CDR3 sequence is CASSSGTSGVEQFF. CDR3 nucleotide sequence: TGTGCCAGCAGCTCGGGGACTAGCGGGGTTGAGCAGTTCTTC.

This clone came up a few times. This chain uses TRBV10-3 with TRBJ2-1, with 12 bases that match TRBD2. The CDR3 spans 16 residues. Germline loops: CDR1 ENHRY, CDR2 SYGVKD. The V and J ends lost 6 bases and 8 bases, in that order; junction bases with no gene match: 11. Written as DNA, the CDR3 is TGTGCCATCAGGCCGACTAGCGGGAGAGAAATCGATGAGCAGTTCTTC. This gives the protein CAIRPTSGREIDEQFF.

CDR3 nucleotide sequence: TGTGCCAGCAGGGCGACAGGTATTCGTGGCTACACCTTC. It yields the protein CASRATGIRGYTF. This chain connects TRBV6-5 to TRBJ1-2, with D maybe TRBD1 (6 bases). The ends were cut back, 6 bases at V and 7 bases at J, with 15 bases in the middle. Germline values: CDR1 MNHEY, CDR2 SVGAGI. The CDR3 has 13 residues.